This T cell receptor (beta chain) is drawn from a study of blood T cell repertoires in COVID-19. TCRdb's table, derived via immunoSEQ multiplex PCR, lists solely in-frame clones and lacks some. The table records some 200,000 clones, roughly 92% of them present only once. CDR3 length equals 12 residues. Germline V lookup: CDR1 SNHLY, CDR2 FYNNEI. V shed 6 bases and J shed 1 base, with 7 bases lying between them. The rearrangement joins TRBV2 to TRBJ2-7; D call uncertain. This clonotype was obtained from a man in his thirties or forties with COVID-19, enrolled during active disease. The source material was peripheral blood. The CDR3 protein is CASRADSYEQYF. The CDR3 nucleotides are TGTGCCAGCAGGGCAGATTCCTACGAGCAGTACTTC.